The next 28 T cell receptor beta chains were all read from a single sample in a study of blood T cells in healthy people across ages. Primers used in a second PCR of about 6 to 11 cycles were a sample-barcoded 5' primer and a J-beta primer mix. TCRdb itself ran the 5' RACE reads through MiXCR, one entry per CDR3 protein. Here the sample spans approximately 800,000 distinct CDR3 sequences, around 62% being singletons. The sequenced sample was blood. The receptors stem from a man younger than 45 in good health.

The chain couples TRBV2 to TRBJ2-5; D not resolved. The J call is doubtful: the DNA matches TRBJ2-7 better. The germline gives CDR1 SNHLY, CDR2 FYNNEI. The CDR3 runs 15 residues. The CDR3 bases are TGTGCCAGCAGTGATCGGTCTAGGGCTCTCGACGAGCAGTACTTC. Its translation is CASSDRSRALDEQYF.

The chain combines TRBV27 with TRBJ1-5; D remains unclear. Germline CDR1 MNHEY, CDR2 SMNVEV (reference sequence). V lost 8 bases and J 3 bases, leaving 11 bases between the germline ends. This CDR3 is 13 amino acids long. CDR3 nucleotide sequence: TGTGCCAGCGGAAAAGGGTTCAATCAGCCCCAGCATTTT. Translating gives CASGKGFNQPQHF.

Only one count was recorded for this clonotype. The rearrangement uses TRBV5-1 and TRBJ2-2; unclear D gene. This CDR3 region has 15 residues. Germline lookup yields CDR1 SGHRS and CDR2 YFSETQ. With 2 bases removed from V and 0 bases from J, the gap between germline ends came to 8 bases. The CDR3 region is CASSFAAPNTGELFF. CDR3 nucleotides: TGCGCCAGCAGCTTTGCAGCACCGAACACCGGGGAGCTGTTTTTT.

This chain joins TRBV30 and TRBJ2-7; TRBD1 is a possible D gene (6 bases). V was shortened by 3 bases and J by 2 bases, with 17 bases between the two germline ends. The CDR3 runs 15 residues. The germline V gene has CDR1 GTSNPN and CDR2 SVGIG (reference sequence). CDR3 residues: CAWRGAELRAYEQYF. The CDR3 nucleotides read TGTGCCTGGAGGGGGGCCGAACTCCGGGCCTACGAGCAGTACTTC.

This sequence joins TRBV9 and TRBJ2-5, with 8 positions matching TRBD1. The CDR3 contains 17 residues. The junction had 14 bases not matched to a gene; V was cut back by 0 bases and J by 7 bases. Germline lookup yields CDR1 SGDLS and CDR2 YYNGEE. This chain's CDR3 is CASSVGTGTGGFGTQYF. CDR3 bases: TGTGCCAGCAGCGTAGGCACCGGGACAGGCGGATTCGGGACCCAGTACTTC. The variable domain in full, with the rest retrieved from reference TRBV9 and TRBJ2-5, is DSGVTQTPKHLITATGQRVTLRCSPRSGDLSVYWYQQSLDQGLQFLIQYYNGEERAKGNILERFSAQQFPDLHSELNLSSLELGDSALYFCASSVGTGTGGFGTQYFGPGTRLLVL.

Only a few counts were recorded for this clonotype. This chain joins TRBV12-3 or TRBV12-4 and TRBJ2-5; perhaps TRBD1 as D (6 bases). With 5 bases removed from V and 3 bases from J, the gap between germline ends came to 13 bases. This CDR3 has 14 residues. The CDR3 region is CASSRLDREETQYF. In nucleotides, the CDR3 is TGTGCCAGCAGTCGATTGGACAGAGAAGAGACCCAGTACTTC.

The V and J genes are TRBV4-3 and TRBJ2-4, with 8 bases identical to TRBD1. The germline V gene has CDR1 LGHNA and CDR2 YSLEER. The CDR3 spans 17 residues. Trimming removed 0 bases from V and 10 bases from J; junction bases left unmatched: 14. The CDR3 DNA reads as TGCGCCAGCAGCCAAGAGATGACAGGGGCCGTTTGGTCGATTCAGTACTTC. As protein: CASSQEMTGAVWSIQYF.

This chain connects TRBV7-2 to TRBJ2-5; 8 bases fit TRBD2. The CDR3 has 15 amino acids. Germline V gene lookup returns CDR1 SGHTA and CDR2 FQGNSA. V gave up 4 bases and J gave up 11 bases; unmatched junction bases: 15. This CDR3 reads CASSSGLGADNEQYF. DNA for the CDR3: TGTGCCAGCAGCTCGGGACTAGGGGCAGACAATGAGCAGTACTTC.

The V call is TRBV27, the J call TRBJ2-5; D might be TRBD2 (7 bases). With the DNA end fitting TRBJ2-7 better, the J assignment may be wrong. The germline CDR1 and CDR2 sequences are MNHEY and SMNVEV (reference sequence). CDR3 length: 14 amino acids. DNA for the CDR3: TGTGCCACACGATCCAGGGGAGGGGGTTACGAGCAGTACTTC. Translated, it gives CATRSRGGGYEQYF.

The chain uses TRBV13 and TRBJ1-2; 9 bases map to TRBD1. CDR3 length equals 14 residues. V lost 4 bases, J lost 6 bases, and 6 bases stayed unmatched. From germline, CDR1 is PRHDT and CDR2 FYEKMQ (reference sequence). The CDR3 sequence: CASSSGDRVNGYTF. CDR3 nucleotides: TGTGCCAGCAGCTCCGGGGACAGGGTGAATGGCTACACCTTC.

The chain has TRBV3-1 and TRBJ2-1; 13 bases align to TRBD2. CDR1 and CDR2 from the germline V gene are LGHDT and YNNKEL (reference sequence). This CDR3 comprises 17 residues. Trimming took 3 bases from V and 4 from J; bases not matched to a gene: 6. The CDR3 here is CASSHPSGLAGYNEQFF. As DNA, the CDR3 is TGTGCCAGCAGCCATCCTTCGGGACTAGCGGGGTACAATGAGCAGTTCTTC.

The chain carries TRBV27 and TRBJ2-7, with D unresolved. The germline gives CDR1 MNHEY, CDR2 SMNVEV (reference sequence). The CDR3 runs to 13 residues. The germline V and J ends were trimmed by 4 bases and 3 bases, with 10 bases remaining between them. The CDR3: CASSYRVFYEQYF. For the CDR3, the DNA is TGTGCCAGCAGTTATCGGGTGTTCTACGAGCAGTACTTC.

The CDR3 sequence is CASSGESGYTF. DNA of the CDR3: TGCGCCAGCAGCGGGGAATCAGGCTACACCTTC. V and J are TRBV5-1 and TRBJ1-2, with D unresolved. CDR1 SGHRS and CDR2 YFSETQ come from the germline V gene. CDR3 length: 11 amino acids. Trimming removed 4 bases at V and 8 bases at J, with 9 bases between.

There are many counts of this clonotype. The V gene is TRBV7-9, the J gene TRBJ2-5, with 10 bases lining up with TRBD1. The J call may be wrong; the DNA end is better matched by TRBJ2-7. The germline V gene encodes CDR1 SEHNR and CDR2 FQNEAQ (reference sequence). The CDR3 extends over 14 amino acids. CDR3 region: CASSSGQGVNEQYF. In DNA, the CDR3 is TGTGCCAGCAGCTCAGGACAGGGGGTTAACGAGCAGTACTTC.

The rearrangement links TRBV7-8 to TRBJ2-7, with D possibly matching TRBD2 (7 bases). The CDR3 consists of 17 residues. V lost 4 bases, J lost 0 bases, and 19 bases lay in between. The V gene's germline CDR1 is SGHVS and CDR2 FQNEAQ. The CDR3 is CASSSTVGGGSSYEQYF. The CDR3 DNA is TGTGCCAGCAGCTCCACCGTTGGGGGGGGCTCCTCCTACGAGCAGTACTTC. Based on the CDR3 plus reference TRBV7-8 and TRBJ2-7, the full variable domain is GAGVSQSPRYKVAKRGQDVALRCDPISGHVSLFWYQQALGQGPEFLTYFQNEAQLDKSGLPSDRFFAERPEGSVSTLKIQRTQQEDSAVYLCASSSTVGGGSSYEQYFGPGTRLTVT.

V gene TRBV28 combines with J gene TRBJ1-2; D uncertain. The CDR3 is 13 amino acids. Germline CDR1 reads MDHEN; CDR2 reads SYDVKM. The V gene lost 8 bases and the J gene lost 3 bases, with 13 bases spanning the gap. In DNA, the CDR3 is TGTGCCAGCGGACCCCCCAAGGACTATGGCTACACCTTC. Translating gives CASGPPKDYGYTF.

This sequence joins TRBV3-1 and TRBJ2-3; 8 nucleotides match TRBD1. This CDR3 is built from 15 residues. The germline V gene encodes CDR1 LGHDT and CDR2 YNNKEL (reference sequence). V shed 2 bases and J 3 bases; nucleotides not matched to a gene: 4. The CDR3 reads CASSQHRGRTDTQYF. CDR3 DNA: TGTGCCAGCAGCCAACACAGGGGGAGAACAGATACGCAGTATTTT.

The rearrangement links TRBV5-6 to TRBJ1-1; D gene unclear. The CDR3 covers 12 residues. V gave up 1 base and J gave up 7 bases, with 8 bases separating them. Germline V gene sequence: CDR1 SGHDT, CDR2 YYEEEE. The CDR3 loop reads CASSLFTREAFF. As DNA, the CDR3 is TGTGCCAGCAGCTTGTTTACACGTGAAGCTTTCTTT.

The chain links TRBV6-5 to TRBJ2-7, with D maybe TRBD1 (6 bases). Germline loops: CDR1 MNHEY, CDR2 SVGAGI. The CDR3 length is 14 residues. V was shortened by 0 bases and J by 3 bases, with 9 bases between the two germline ends. The CDR3, as DNA: TGTGCCAGCAGTTACTCCGGGACAATCTACGAGCAGTACTTC. Translation gives CASSYSGTIYEQYF.

This clonotype was counted between two and nine times. V usage is TRBV7-9 and J usage is TRBJ1-2, with a possible D match to TRBD1 (5 bases). The length of the CDR3 is 14 residues. Between the trimmed V and J ends, which lost 6 bases and 3 bases, there was a span of 14 bases. The V gene's germline CDR1 is SEHNR and CDR2 FQNEAQ (reference sequence). The CDR3 sequence is CASSQSGSYYGYTF. The CDR3 DNA reads as TGTGCCAGCAGTCAATCAGGGTCCTACTATGGCTACACCTTC. Full variable domain (outside the CDR3, taken from reference TRBV7-9 and TRBJ1-2): DTGVSQNPRHKITKRGQNVTFRCDPISEHNRLYWYRQTLGQGPEFLTYFQNEAQLEKSRLLSDRFSAERPKGSFSTLEIQRTEQGDSAMYLCASSQSGSYYGYTFGSGTRLTVV.

V usage is TRBV29-1 and J usage is TRBJ1-2; 8 bases line up with TRBD1. V was clipped by 4 bases and J by 8 bases; unmatched bases: 6. The CDR3 sequence is 12 residues long. The germline V gene encodes CDR1 SQVTM and CDR2 ANQGSEA. This chain's CDR3 is CSVVGQGRGYTF. CDR3 DNA sequence: TGCAGCGTTGTTGGACAGGGCCGAGGCTACACCTTC.

The rearrangement uses TRBV25-1 and TRBJ2-7; weak D call: TRBD2 (6 bases). Germline lookup yields CDR1 MGHDK and CDR2 SYGVNS. This CDR3 has 16 residues. V was clipped by 0 bases and J by 1 base, with 13 bases between them. In nucleotides, the CDR3 is TGTGCCAGCAGTGAATATCCCTGGGGAGGTTCCTACGAGCAGTACTTC. Translated, it gives CASSEYPWGGSYEQYF.

This clonotype was seen a handful of times. The chain employs TRBV6-5 and TRBJ1-2, with D maybe TRBD1 (5 bases). This CDR3 spans 14 amino acids. CDR1 MNHEY and CDR2 SVGAGI come from the germline V gene. Between the trimmed V and J ends, which lost 4 bases and 6 bases, there was a span of 15 bases. The CDR3 DNA reads as TGTGCCAGCAGTTTCCTCGGGCAGGGCGATGGCTACACCTTC. It encodes CASSFLGQGDGYTF.

This clonotype has at least ten counts. The chain carries TRBV7-3 and TRBJ2-2; D uncertain. Between the trimmed V and J ends, which lost 1 base and 2 bases, there was a span of 5 bases. The CDR3 is made up of 14 amino acids. Germline V gene lookup returns CDR1 SGHTA and CDR2 FQGTGA. The CDR3 region is CASSLSYNTGELFF. In DNA, the CDR3 is TGTGCCAGCAGCTTAAGCTATAACACCGGGGAGCTGTTTTTT.

The chain recombines TRBV4-2 with TRBJ2-1; no clear D gene. CDR1 and CDR2 from the germline V gene are LGHNA and YNFKEQ. The CDR3 contains 17 residues. The germline V and J ends were trimmed by 3 bases and 0 bases, with 15 bases remaining between them. The CDR3 DNA reads TGTGCCAGCAGCCAGGATGGCAGCGCCGGCTCCTACAATGAGCAGTTCTTC. As protein: CASSQDGSAGSYNEQFF.

There are a few counts of this clonotype. The chain links TRBV3-1 to TRBJ2-7, with 7 bases lining up with TRBD1. The junction had 5 bases not matched to a gene; V was cut back by 0 bases and J by 6 bases. CDR1 is LGHDT and CDR2 is YNNKEL in the germline V gene (reference sequence). The CDR3 has 14 residues. In DNA, the CDR3 is TGTGCCAGCAGCCAAGAAGGGGGCAGAGGCGAGCAGTACTTC. Translation gives CASSQEGGRGEQYF.

The J gene is TRBJ2-1, the V gene TRBV7-2; D is unresolved. From germline, CDR1 is SGHTA and CDR2 FQGNSA. V shed 1 base and J shed 5 bases, with 9 bases lying between them. This CDR3 has 14 amino acids. CDR3 DNA: TGTGCCAGCAGCTTAGGTAGTTTACACAATGAGCAGTTCTTC. Encoded protein: CASSLGSLHNEQFF.

V gene TRBV11-2 combines with J gene TRBJ2-7; TRBD1 is a possible D gene (6 bases). Matching the DNA end better, TRBJ2-5 makes the J call doubtful. CDR3 length: 13 residues. CDR1 and CDR2 (germline): SGHAT, FQNNGV. CDR3 amino acids: CASSRDTAETQYF. The DNA of the CDR3 is TGTGCCAGCAGCCGGGACACCGCGGAGACCCAGTACTTC.